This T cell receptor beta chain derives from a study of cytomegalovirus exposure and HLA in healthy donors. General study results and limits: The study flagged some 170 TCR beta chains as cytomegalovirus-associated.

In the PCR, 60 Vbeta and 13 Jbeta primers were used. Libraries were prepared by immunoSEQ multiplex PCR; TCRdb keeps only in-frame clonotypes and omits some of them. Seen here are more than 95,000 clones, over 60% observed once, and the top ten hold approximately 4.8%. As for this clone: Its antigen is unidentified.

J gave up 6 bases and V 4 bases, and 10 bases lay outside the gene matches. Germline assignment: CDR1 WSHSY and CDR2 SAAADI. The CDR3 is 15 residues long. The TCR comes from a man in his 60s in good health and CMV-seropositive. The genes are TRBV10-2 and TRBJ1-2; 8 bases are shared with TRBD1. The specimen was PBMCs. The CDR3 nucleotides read TGCGCCAGCAGTGGCCTTGGTGCAGGGGGCCATGGCTACACCTTC. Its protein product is CASSGLGAGGHGYTF.